This T cell receptor (beta chain) derives from a study of blood T cell repertoires in COVID-19. As for the study in general: In each case, the material was cDNA or gDNA derived from T cells, B-cell-depleted T cells, or PBMCs.

This table comes from immunoSEQ multiplex PCR, and its TCRdb copy is limited to in-frame clones, with some not included. The sample yields 220,000 or so clones, more than 80% seen once. There are 13 residues in the CDR3. The V and J ends lost 7 bases and 3 bases respectively, with 12 bases between them. Germline CDR1 and CDR2: WSHSY and SAAADI. The TCR comes from a woman aged 18-29 years in a cohort exposed to, infected with or recovered from COVID-19 (not recorded which). Sequencing used PBMCs or T cells enriched from blood (not recorded which). The V gene is TRBV10-2, the J gene TRBJ1-2; D is ambiguous. CDR3 residues: CASTWRLDYGYTF. DNA of the CDR3: TGCGCCAGCACCTGGCGGCTAGACTATGGCTACACCTTC.